This entry lists 30 T cell receptor beta chains sequenced from one sample in a study of regulatory T cells in long-lasting Graves disease. Stated time point: persistent/refractory GD, antithyroid drugs over 5 years with positive TRAb. With RNA extracted from PBMCs as input, the TCR library was made. CDR3 regions were amplified by Arm-PCR using iRepertoire HTBI primers to build TCR beta libraries. Using its own MiXCR run on the multiplex PCR reads, TCRdb lists one record per CDR3 protein. The data contain hundreds of thousands of distinct CDR3 sequences, 25% to 35% of them singletons. Source: peripheral blood mononuclear cells (PBMCs), taken when the disease was refractory, from a patient treated with antithyroid drugs. Receptors originate from a female donor with Graves disease.

The chain is built from TRBV30 and TRBJ1-5; D might be TRBD1 (5 bases). The V gene lost 0 bases and the J gene lost 7 bases, with 13 bases spanning the gap. This CDR3 comprises 14 residues. The germline gives CDR1 GTSNPN, CDR2 SVGIG (reference sequence). The CDR3 spells CAWSVAGYNQPQHF. The CDR3, as DNA: TGTGCCTGGAGTGTGGCAGGGTACAACCAGCCCCAGCATTTT.

The rearrangement links TRBV6-5 to TRBJ1-2, with a possible D match to TRBD1 (5 bases). The V end was cut by 4 bases, the J end by 4 bases, with 13 bases between. The CDR3 runs 14 residues. The germline V gene encodes CDR1 MNHEY and CDR2 SVGAGI. The CDR3 nucleotides are TGTGCCAGCAGTTTGGGGGACTTCCTCTATGGCTACACCTTC. Protein sequence: CASSLGDFLYGYTF.

V gene TRBV6-1 combines with J gene TRBJ2-7, with D unclear. Per germline, CDR1 MNHNS and CDR2 SASEGT. V was trimmed by 1 base and J by 6 bases, leaving 13 bases between them. The CDR3 is 14 amino acids. The CDR3 protein is CASSEGLTQREQYF. DNA of the CDR3: TGTGCCAGCAGTGAAGGTCTTACCCAACGCGAGCAGTACTTC.

This chain links TRBV30 with TRBJ1-4; D unclear. Looked up from germline, CDR1 is GTSNPN and CDR2 is SVGIG (reference sequence). CDR3 length equals 12 residues. Trimming took off 4 bases at V and 8 bases at J, with 11 bases between the two ends. The CDR3 DNA follows: TGTGCCTGGACCGCCGTGGGGGAAAAACTGTTTTTT. Translating gives CAWTAVGEKLFF.

There are many counts of this clonotype. The chain employs TRBV6-2 or TRBV6-3 and TRBJ2-5, with no clear D. The CDR3 is 12 amino acids. The germline V gene encodes CDR1 MNHEY and CDR2 SVGEGT. V was clipped by 2 bases and J by 5 bases, with 6 bases between them. The CDR3 DNA reads as TGTGCCAGCAGTTACGTGGCGGAGACCCAGTACTTC. Translating it yields CASSYVAETQYF.

There are a few counts of this clonotype. This chain's CDR3 is CASSLLVGRKNEKLFF. Here the CDR3 DNA reads TGTGCCAGCAGTTTATTGGTTGGTCGGAAAAATGAAAAACTGTTTTTT. V gene TRBV12-3 or TRBV12-4 combines with J gene TRBJ1-4; D uncertain. Trimming removed 2 bases at V and 5 bases at J, with 15 bases between. This CDR3 region has 16 residues.

This clonotype has a count of ten or more. V gene TRBV6-5 combines with J gene TRBJ1-2; TRBD1 agrees at 8 bases. Germline-derived CDR1 and CDR2 are MNHEY and SVGAGI. The CDR3 covers 15 residues. Trimming at V came to 2 bases and at J to 5 bases, leaving 7 bases not matched to a gene. For the CDR3, the DNA is TGTGCCAGCAGTTACGGAGATGGACAGGGATATGGCTACACCTTC. This translates into CASSYGDGQGYGYTF.

The gene calls are TRBV10-3 and TRBJ1-5; 7 nucleotides agree with TRBD1. CDR3 length: 14 amino acids. Trimming took 9 bases from V and 0 from J; bases not matched to a gene: 5. Germline V gene lookup returns CDR1 ENHRY and CDR2 SYGVKD. The chain's CDR3 is CAIQGGNSNQPQHF. CDR3 sequence (DNA): TGTGCCATTCAGGGGGGCAATAGCAATCAGCCCCAGCATTTT.

This sequence joins TRBV6-2 or TRBV6-3 and TRBJ2-5, with D tentatively TRBD2 (6 bases). Germline CDR1 reads MNHEY; CDR2 reads SVGEGT. Trimming took 2 bases from V and 4 from J, leaving 14 bases between them. This CDR3 region has 15 residues. The CDR3 loop reads CASSYEGGGRETQYF. In nucleotides, the CDR3 is TGTGCCAGCAGTTACGAGGGAGGAGGTCGAGAGACCCAGTACTTC.

The CDR3 here is CASSLGAVTSGNTIYF. CDR3 coding DNA: TGTGCCAGCAGTTTGGGAGCAGTCACCTCTGGAAACACCATATATTTT. This chain connects TRBV28 to TRBJ1-3; D uncertain. Germline CDR1 is MDHEN and CDR2 is SYDVKM. V was clipped by 3 bases and J by 0 bases, with 12 bases between them. CDR3 size: 16 residues.

There are many counts of this clonotype. This chain uses TRBV2 with TRBJ2-5; 13 bases map to TRBD2. The CDR3 spans 15 residues. Unmatched junction bases numbered 4, after V lost 5 bases and J lost 4 bases. Germline assignment: CDR1 SNHLY and CDR2 FYNNEI. The CDR3 is CASSTRTSGRETQYF. In nucleotides, the CDR3 is TGTGCCAGCAGTACCCGGACTAGCGGGAGAGAGACCCAGTACTTC.

The chain employs TRBV12-5 and TRBJ1-2, with D maybe TRBD1 (5 bases). Trimming took off 1 base at V and 4 bases at J, with 16 bases between the two ends. Germline assignment: CDR1 LGHNT and CDR2 FRNRAP. The CDR3 covers 16 residues. The CDR3 reads CASGLGGILGAYGYTF. The CDR3 DNA sequence: TGTGCTAGTGGTTTGGGCGGCATATTAGGGGCCTATGGCTACACCTTC.

The V and J genes are TRBV27 and TRBJ2-5; D gene uncertain. The CDR3 runs 14 residues. V gave up 2 bases and J gave up 5 bases, with 12 bases separating them. CDR1 MNHEY and CDR2 SMNVEV come from the germline V gene (reference sequence). The CDR3 nucleotides read TGTGCCAGCAGTTTAAGGCTAACCGGGGAGACCCAGTACTTC. This sequence encodes CASSLRLTGETQYF.

V is TRBV11-1 and J is TRBJ1-1; 7 positions agree with TRBD1. The V gene's germline CDR1 is SGHAT and CDR2 FQDESV (reference sequence). Germline trimming cut 5 bases from V and 5 bases from J; bases unmatched to any gene: 8. This CDR3 comprises 14 residues. The CDR3 region is CASSTDRDLTEAFF. DNA of the CDR3: TGTGCCAGCAGCACCGACAGGGATCTTACTGAAGCTTTCTTT.

This clonotype was detected a few times. The chain recombines TRBV30 with TRBJ1-2; a possible D gene is TRBD1 (6 bases). The CDR3 contains 12 residues. Germline-derived CDR1 and CDR2 are GTSNPN and SVGIG (reference sequence). V shed 8 bases and J shed 8 bases, with 18 bases lying between them. The CDR3 sequence is CAQLGGAKGYTF. CDR3 nucleotides: TGTGCCCAATTAGGGGGGGCGAAAGGCTACACCTTC.

The gene calls are TRBV19 and TRBJ2-7; D unclear. V lost 3 bases, J lost 5 bases, and 8 bases lay in between. CDR1 is LNHDA and CDR2 is SQIVND in the germline V gene (reference sequence). The length of the CDR3 is 12 residues. The CDR3 region is CASSMGSHEQYF. CDR3 nucleotides: TGTGCCAGTAGTATGGGGTCCCACGAGCAGTACTTC.

The table lists this clonotype with a few counts. The rearrangement uses TRBV28 and TRBJ1-1; D remains ambiguous. V was trimmed by 6 bases and J by 6 bases, leaving 23 bases between them. This CDR3 region has 16 residues. Germline CDR1 MDHEN, CDR2 SYDVKM. CDR3 DNA sequence: TGTGCCAGCAGCCAGCGAATAGGAGCCCTTAACTCTGAAGCTTTCTTT. This encodes CASSQRIGALNSEAFF.

J is TRBJ1-2 and V is TRBV6-1; possible D gene TRBD1, 5 bases. Looked up from germline, CDR1 is MNHNS and CDR2 is SASEGT. Trimming stripped 6 bases from V and 1 base from J, with 9 bases between. The CDR3 is made up of 13 amino acids. DNA for the CDR3: TGTGCCAGCAGACAGACAGTTAACTATGGCTACACCTTC. Amino acids: CASRQTVNYGYTF.

The rearrangement uses TRBV2 and TRBJ1-5, with a weak D call TRBD1 (6 bases). Trimming shortened V by 6 bases and J by 1 base, and 19 bases separated the two germline ends. CDR3 length: 17 residues. Germline V gene lookup returns CDR1 SNHLY and CDR2 FYNNEI. The CDR3 region has the DNA TGTGCCAGCAGCGCCCGGGGAGGGGGGCTGAGCAATCAGCCCCAGCATTTT. It codes for CASSARGGGLSNQPQHF.

This chain uses TRBV20-1 with TRBJ2-4; D is possibly TRBD1 or TRBD2 (6 bases each). The germline CDR1 and CDR2 sequences are DFQATT and SNEGSKA (reference sequence). CDR3 size: 15 residues. V dropped 3 bases and J dropped 7 bases, with 19 bases sitting between them. The CDR3 DNA reads as TGCAGTGCTAGTTGGGGGCAGGGCCGGGGGAACATTCAGTACTTC. Translated: CSASWGQGRGNIQYF.

There are many counts of this clonotype. The J gene is TRBJ2-7, the V gene TRBV12-3 or TRBV12-4; 12 bases fit TRBD2. The trim removed 3 bases at V and 4 bases at J, leaving 7 bases unmatched. The CDR3 length is 16 residues. The CDR3 is CASSFGPTSGSYEQYF. The CDR3 bases are TGTGCCAGCAGTTTTGGGCCGACTAGCGGGAGTTACGAGCAGTACTTC.

Details on this clonotype: The CDR3 ends on some other residue instead of the conserved phenylalanine or tryptophan, so this is likely a read error. This chain links TRBV20-1 with TRBJ2-7, with 7 bases matching TRBD1. The CDR3 length is 15 residues. Looked up from germline, CDR1 is DFQATT and CDR2 is SNEGSKA (reference sequence). V gave up 3 bases and J gave up 1 base; unmatched junction bases: 9. The chain's CDR3 is CSASPAAGGSYEQYL. CDR3 sequence (DNA): TGCAGTGCTAGCCCCGCGGCAGGGGGTTCCTACGAGCAGTACCTC.

This clonotype was detected only once. The V gene is TRBV6-1, the J gene TRBJ1-1; 7 bases agree with TRBD1. With V trimmed by 6 bases and J by 3 bases, 7 bases remained unmatched. CDR1 and CDR2 from the germline V gene are MNHNS and SASEGT. This CDR3 contains 14 residues. CDR3 sequence reads: CASRSGGRYTEAFF. The DNA for the CDR3 is TGTGCCAGCAGGTCAGGGGGACGTTACACTGAAGCTTTCTTT.

In its sample, this clonotype was seen a few times. V and J are TRBV18 and TRBJ1-1; D is perhaps TRBD1 (5 bases). Trimming removed 1 base from V and 5 bases from J, with 11 bases in between. CDR1 is KGHSH and CDR2 is LQKENI in the germline V gene. The CDR3 totals 14 residues. Here the CDR3 reads CASSPQGSKTEAFF. In DNA, the CDR3 is TGTGCCAGCTCACCACAGGGGTCGAAAACTGAAGCTTTCTTT.

V is TRBV5-5 and J is TRBJ1-4; no firm D call. This CDR3 contains 14 residues. V was clipped by 5 bases and J by 5 bases, with 13 bases between them. Germline V lookup: CDR1 SGHKS, CDR2 YYEKEE (reference sequence). CDR3 nucleotides: TGTGCCAGCAGGCCGGCCTCGAACAATGAAAAACTGTTTTTT. It codes for CASRPASNNEKLFF.

This clonotype has a handful of counts. This sequence joins TRBV28 and TRBJ1-3, with 8 positions matching TRBD1. Germline V gene sequence: CDR1 MDHEN, CDR2 SYDVKM. The V gene end was trimmed by 4 bases and the J gene end by 6 bases; junction bases not matched to a gene: 2. The CDR3 loop spans 13 amino acids. CDR3 coding DNA: TGTGCCAGCAGTTCAGGGGGCGAAAACACCATATATTTT. This codes for CASSSGGENTIYF.

This clonotype was counted at least ten times. This chain connects TRBV11-2 to TRBJ2-7; maybe TRBD1 (7 bases). The CDR3 is 14 amino acids. From germline, CDR1 is SGHAT and CDR2 FQNNGV. Trimming removed 1 base from V and 6 bases from J, with 13 bases in between. DNA of the CDR3: TGTGCCAGCAGCTTAGTGGCAGGGGGAGGCGAGCAGTACTTC. This gives the protein CASSLVAGGGEQYF.

On this clonotype: A much larger clone sits a single nucleotide away, making a read error possible. Since the CDR3 does not end with the conserved phenylalanine or tryptophan, this likely comes from a read error. The CDR3 coding sequence is TGTGCCAGCAGGAGGGAGGGGGCAGGGGAAGCTTTCATT. Its protein is CASRREGAGEAFI. The chain is built from TRBV2 and TRBJ1-1, with TRBD1 matching over 7 bases. CDR3 length: 13 amino acids. The V and J ends lost 6 bases and 8 bases, in that order; junction bases with no gene match: 9. Germline V gene lookup returns CDR1 SNHLY and CDR2 FYNNEI.

The table lists this clonotype with a few counts. This chain connects TRBV11-2 to TRBJ1-3; no clear D. The CDR3 extends over 15 amino acids. CDR1 and CDR2 (germline): SGHAT, FQNNGV. V was cut by 6 bases and J by 0 bases, with 12 bases left in between. The CDR3 loop reads CASRIRPDSGNTIYF. Here the CDR3 DNA reads TGTGCCAGCAGGATCCGGCCTGACTCTGGAAACACCATATATTTT.

The chain has TRBV3-1 and TRBJ1-2, with D perhaps TRBD1 (5 bases). CDR3 length: 14 amino acids. Trimming took 1 base from V and 6 from J, leaving 12 bases between them. Germline values: CDR1 LGHDT, CDR2 YNNKEL (reference sequence). The CDR3 protein is CASSQGAGTNGYTF. The CDR3 region has the DNA TGTGCCAGCAGCCAAGGAGCAGGGACGAATGGCTACACCTTC.